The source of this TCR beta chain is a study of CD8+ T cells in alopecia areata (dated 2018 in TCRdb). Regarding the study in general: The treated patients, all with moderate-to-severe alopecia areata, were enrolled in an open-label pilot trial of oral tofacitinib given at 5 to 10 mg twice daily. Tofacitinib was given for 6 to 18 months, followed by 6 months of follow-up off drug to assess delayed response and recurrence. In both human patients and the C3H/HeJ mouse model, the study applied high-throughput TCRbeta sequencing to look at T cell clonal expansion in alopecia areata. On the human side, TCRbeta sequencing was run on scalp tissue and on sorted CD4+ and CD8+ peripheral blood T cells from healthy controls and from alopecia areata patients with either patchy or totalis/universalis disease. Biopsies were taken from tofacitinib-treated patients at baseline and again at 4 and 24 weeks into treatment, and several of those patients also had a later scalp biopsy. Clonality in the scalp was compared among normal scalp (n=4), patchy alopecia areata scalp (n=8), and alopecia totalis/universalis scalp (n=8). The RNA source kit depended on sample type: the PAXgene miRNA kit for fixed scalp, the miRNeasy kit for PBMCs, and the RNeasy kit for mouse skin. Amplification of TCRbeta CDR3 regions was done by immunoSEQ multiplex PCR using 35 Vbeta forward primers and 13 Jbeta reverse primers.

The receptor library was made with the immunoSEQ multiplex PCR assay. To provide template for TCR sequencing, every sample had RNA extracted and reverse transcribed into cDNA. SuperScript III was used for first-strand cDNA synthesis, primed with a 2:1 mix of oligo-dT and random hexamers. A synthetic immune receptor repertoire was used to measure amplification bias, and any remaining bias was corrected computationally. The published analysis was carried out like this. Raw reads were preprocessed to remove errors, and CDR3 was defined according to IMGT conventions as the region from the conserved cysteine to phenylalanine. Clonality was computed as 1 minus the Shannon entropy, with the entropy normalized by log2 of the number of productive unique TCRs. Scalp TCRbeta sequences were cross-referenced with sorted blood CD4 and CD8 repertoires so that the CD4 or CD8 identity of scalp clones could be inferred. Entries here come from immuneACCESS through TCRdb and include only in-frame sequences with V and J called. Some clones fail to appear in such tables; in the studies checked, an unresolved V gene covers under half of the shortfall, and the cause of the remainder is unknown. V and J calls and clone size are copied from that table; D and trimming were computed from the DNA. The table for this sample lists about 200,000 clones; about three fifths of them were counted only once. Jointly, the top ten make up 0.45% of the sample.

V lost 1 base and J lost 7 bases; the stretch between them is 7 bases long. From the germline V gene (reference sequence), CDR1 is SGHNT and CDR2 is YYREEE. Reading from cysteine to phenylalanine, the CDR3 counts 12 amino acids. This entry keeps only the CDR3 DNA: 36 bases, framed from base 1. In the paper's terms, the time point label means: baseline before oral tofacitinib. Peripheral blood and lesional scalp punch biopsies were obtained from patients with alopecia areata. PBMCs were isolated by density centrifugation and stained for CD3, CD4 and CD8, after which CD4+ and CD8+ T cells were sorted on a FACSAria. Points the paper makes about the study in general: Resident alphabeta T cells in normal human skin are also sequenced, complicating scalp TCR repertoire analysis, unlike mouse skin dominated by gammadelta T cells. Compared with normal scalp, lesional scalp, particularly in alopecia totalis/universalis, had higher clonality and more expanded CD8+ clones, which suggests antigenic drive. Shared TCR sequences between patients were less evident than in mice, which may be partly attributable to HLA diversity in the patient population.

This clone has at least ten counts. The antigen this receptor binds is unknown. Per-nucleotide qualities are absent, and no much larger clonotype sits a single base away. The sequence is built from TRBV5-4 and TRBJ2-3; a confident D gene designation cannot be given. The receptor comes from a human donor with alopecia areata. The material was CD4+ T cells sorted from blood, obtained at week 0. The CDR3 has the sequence CASSLFTNTQYF. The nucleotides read TGTGCCAGCAGCTTGTTTACGAATACGCAGTATTTT.